These 23 T cell receptor beta chains share one sample of origin, sequenced in a study of neurological immune-mediated disorders. A single record per CDR3 protein comes from TCRdb applying MiXCR to the 5' RACE reads. The data show about 58,000 distinct CDR3 sequences, with 3% to 3.5% seen just once and 7.1% held by the top ten. The specimen was PBMCs. These receptors originate from a woman aged 60-75 years with multiple sclerosis.

At least ten counts were recorded for this clonotype. The rearrangement uses TRBV9 and TRBJ1-2, with 7 nucleotides matching TRBD1. The CDR3 extends over 14 amino acids. Germline CDR1 reads SGDLS; CDR2 reads YYNGEE. Trimming took 6 bases from V and 2 from J; bases not matched to a gene: 7. The CDR3 here is CASMGGGANYGYTF. The CDR3 region has the DNA TGTGCCAGCATGGGAGGGGGCGCAAACTATGGCTACACCTTC.

This clonotype appeared many times. This rearrangement joins TRBV3-1 to TRBJ2-6; no reliable D call. The germline V and J ends were trimmed by 4 bases and 0 bases, with 4 bases remaining between them. The CDR3 covers 14 residues. CDR1 is LGHDT, CDR2 YNNKEL, per germline (reference sequence). CDR3 sequence (DNA): TGTGCCAGCAGCCCGGACTCTGGGGCCAACGTCCTGACTTTC. It yields the protein CASSPDSGANVLTF.

Ten or more counts support this clonotype. This chain joins TRBV4-1 and TRBJ2-1; 9 bases fit TRBD1. Per germline, CDR1 MGHRA and CDR2 YSYEKL. This CDR3 is 15 amino acids long. The V gene end was trimmed by 6 bases and the J gene end by 7 bases; junction bases not matched to a gene: 10. For the CDR3, the DNA is TGCGCCAGCAGACCCAGACAGGGGGGGGGGAATGAGCAGTTCTTC. It is translated as CASRPRQGGGNEQFF.

This clonotype has ten or more counts. This chain connects TRBV28 to TRBJ2-5; D is unresolved. CDR1 MDHEN and CDR2 SYDVKM come from the germline V gene. The CDR3 consists of 15 residues. V was shortened by 5 bases and J by 1 base, with 14 bases between the two germline ends. The CDR3 spells CASSQGPKPQETQYF. In DNA form, the CDR3 reads TGTGCCAGCAGTCAAGGACCGAAACCCCAAGAGACCCAGTACTTC.

This clonotype was seen many times. The chain couples TRBV5-1 to TRBJ2-2, with D maybe TRBD1 (6 bases). In germline, CDR1 is SGHRS, CDR2 YFSETQ. The ends were cut back, 0 bases at V and 4 bases at J, with 16 bases in the middle. The CDR3 sequence is 17 residues long. As DNA, the CDR3 is TGCGCCAGCAGCTTGGCGGGGACAAGGGGCATCACCGGGGAGCTGTTTTTT. It translates to CASSLAGTRGITGELFF.

The gene calls are TRBV20-1 and TRBJ2-3; 10 nucleotides match TRBD2. CDR3 length: 16 residues. V dropped 4 bases and J dropped 1; count of bases not matched to a gene: 8. The germline V gene has CDR1 DFQATT and CDR2 SNEGSKA (reference sequence). The CDR3: CSAIASGRTGTDTQYF. The CDR3, as DNA: TGCAGTGCTATCGCTAGCGGGAGAACTGGCACAGATACGCAGTATTTT.

This clonotype was seen repeatedly, ten times or more. The rearrangement links TRBV5-6 to TRBJ2-7; D might be TRBD2 (6 bases). This CDR3 contains 15 residues. The ends were cut back, 1 base at V and 6 bases at J, with 17 bases in the middle. Germline CDR1 reads SGHDT; CDR2 reads YYEEEE. The CDR3 nucleotides read TGTGCCAGCAGCTTGTTCCAGCGCGGGGCTACCGAGCAGTACTTC. Translation: CASSLFQRGATEQYF.

This clonotype was detected ten times or more. The chain is built from TRBV7-7 and TRBJ2-2; 11 bases are shared with TRBD2. V lost 5 bases to trimming and J lost 6 bases; unmatched junction nucleotides: 8. This CDR3 is 16 amino acids long. CDR1 and CDR2 (germline): SSHAT, FNYEAQ (reference sequence). The CDR3 nucleotides read TGTGCCAGCAGCCCACTAGCGGGAGAGGTCTCCGGGGAGCTGTTTTTT. Its translation is CASSPLAGEVSGELFF.

Many counts were recorded for this clonotype. One end of the junction fails to match germline, which may point to a read error. The chain couples TRBV7-2 to TRBJ2-4; a possible D gene is TRBD2 (6 bases). This CDR3 has 14 amino acids. Germline loops: CDR1 SGHTA, CDR2 FQGNSA. For the CDR3, the DNA is TGTGCCAGCAGCCCTGCGGGGCGAAGGGAAGATACAGCCTTC. It encodes CASSPAGRREDTAF.

In this sample, this clonotype turned up many times. J is TRBJ2-3 and V is TRBV5-1; TRBD2 aligns across 10 bases. Germline loops: CDR1 SGHRS, CDR2 YFSETQ. CDR3 size: 18 residues. Trimming took 0 bases from V and 5 from J; bases not matched to a gene: 12. CDR3 sequence: CASSLARSSGSLVDTQYF. In DNA form, the CDR3 reads TGCGCCAGCAGCTTGGCGCGATCTAGCGGGAGCTTGGTAGATACGCAGTATTTT.

In its sample, this clonotype was seen many times. V gene TRBV7-2 combines with J gene TRBJ1-1; no clear D gene. Germline V CDR1 and CDR2: SGHTA, FQGNSA. Between the trimmed V and J ends, which lost 6 bases and 0 bases, there was a span of 11 bases. The CDR3 extends over 14 amino acids. The CDR3 coding sequence is TGTGCCAGCAGTCTTCTGCCGATGAACACTGAAGCTTTCTTT. Its protein product is CASSLLPMNTEAFF.

In this sample, this clonotype turned up many times. The J gene is TRBJ2-7, the V gene TRBV7-9; possibly TRBD1 for D (5 bases). Trimming left V 5 bases short and J 3 bases short, with 11 bases between. The CDR3 is 13 amino acids. Germline lookup yields CDR1 SEHNR and CDR2 FQNEAQ (reference sequence). This chain's CDR3 is CASSPQVNYEQYF. Written as DNA, the CDR3 is TGTGCCAGCAGCCCACAGGTAAACTACGAGCAGTACTTC.

This clonotype was counted at least ten times. This sequence joins TRBV20-1 and TRBJ1-1, with a possible D match to TRBD1 (5 bases). This CDR3 comprises 16 residues. V was pared by 5 bases and J by 1 base, with 20 bases between. In germline, CDR1 is DFQATT, CDR2 SNEGSKA (reference sequence). CDR3 amino acids: CSARGAVMDGNTEAFF. The CDR3 nucleotides read TGCAGTGCTCGTGGGGCGGTAATGGACGGGAACACTGAAGCTTTCTTT.

Comments on this clonotype: A much larger clone lies a single base off, so this may be a read error. The rearrangement links TRBV15 to TRBJ2-1; D remains unclear. In germline, CDR1 is LNHNV, CDR2 YYDKDF (reference sequence). The CDR3 runs 12 residues. The CDR3 DNA is TGTGCCAACAGCAGAGTGGGCAGGATCCGGTTCTTC. It yields the protein CANSRVGRIRFF.

In its sample, this clonotype was seen many times. The rearrangement joins TRBV5-6 to TRBJ2-1; no clear D. The CDR3 sequence is 11 residues long. CDR1 and CDR2 from the germline V gene are SGHDT and YYEEEE. Trimming took off 1 base at V and 8 bases at J, with 4 bases between the two ends. CDR3 amino acids: CASSLHDEQFF. The CDR3 nucleotides read TGTGCCAGCAGCTTGCACGATGAGCAGTTCTTC.

This sequence joins TRBV7-3 and TRBJ2-2; 8 bases are shared with TRBD1. The junction had 6 bases not matched to a gene; V was cut back by 2 bases and J by 1 base. Germline V gives CDR1 SGHTA, CDR2 FQGTGA. The CDR3 length is 17 residues. The CDR3 coding sequence is TGTGCCAGCAGCTTATGGCTGGACAGGGTGAACACCGGGGAGCTGTTTTTT. It specifies CASSLWLDRVNTGELFF.

This clonotype has a count of ten or more. The V gene is TRBV20-1, the J gene TRBJ2-5; D is undetermined. CDR3 length: 15 amino acids. Germline assignment: CDR1 DFQATT and CDR2 SNEGSKA (reference sequence). V lost 6 bases to trimming and J lost 0 bases, with 17 bases between them. CDR3 DNA: TGCAGTGCCAATCCTGCCATAGGGAACCAAGAGACCCAGTACTTC. It codes for CSANPAIGNQETQYF.

This clonotype was recorded at least ten times. CDR3 DNA sequence: TGCAGTGCTAGGGGCGTGTTGGGAAGGGGCAATGAGCAGTTCTTC. This translates into CSARGVLGRGNEQFF. The chain has TRBV20-1 and TRBJ2-1; tentatively, D is TRBD1 (5 bases). Trimming removed 3 bases at V and 6 bases at J, with 18 bases between. In germline, CDR1 is DFQATT, CDR2 SNEGSKA (reference sequence). This CDR3 has 15 residues.

This clonotype was counted many times. V usage is TRBV29-1 and J usage is TRBJ1-1; D not certain. V lost 1 base and J lost 2, with 14 bases in between. The CDR3 consists of 15 residues. Germline V gives CDR1 SQVTM, CDR2 ANQGSEA. The DNA for the CDR3 is TGCAGCGTTGAAGGGGTGTCGGGGAAAAACACTGAAGCTTTCTTT. Its translation: CSVEGVSGKNTEAFF.

In its sample, this clonotype was seen many times. This chain links TRBV5-1 with TRBJ2-3; D is possibly TRBD1 (6 bases). The CDR3 spans 16 residues. Germline lookup yields CDR1 SGHRS and CDR2 YFSETQ. Trimming took 4 bases from V and 2 from J, leaving 17 bases between them. The CDR3 reads CASSQGRDIDTDTQYF. As DNA, the CDR3 is TGCGCCAGCAGCCAAGGCCGGGACATTGACACAGATACGCAGTATTTT.

Points on this clonotype: This could be a read error, since a much larger clone is one nucleotide away. No conserved phenylalanine or tryptophan ends this CDR3, so it is likely a read error. The rearrangement joins TRBV10-3 to TRBJ2-1; no reliable D call. V lost 7 bases and J 8 bases, leaving 18 bases between the germline ends. The CDR3 has 14 residues. Germline V gene data show CDR1 as ENHRY and CDR2 as SYGVKD. The CDR3 loop reads CAINGRDLFDEQFY. The CDR3 DNA reads as TGTGCCATCAATGGGCGTGACCTCTTCGATGAGCAGTTCTAC.

This clonotype appeared many times. The chain is built from TRBV12-3 or TRBV12-4 and TRBJ1-5; 7 bases agree with TRBD1. The CDR3 is 13 amino acids. The V gene end was trimmed by 5 bases and the J gene end by 9 bases; junction bases not matched to a gene: 7. The CDR3 loop reads CASSRTGGRPQHF. The CDR3, as DNA: TGTGCCAGCAGTCGGACAGGAGGAAGGCCCCAGCATTTT.

This clonotype was counted ten times or more. The V and J genes are TRBV2 and TRBJ1-2; weak D call: TRBD1 (5 bases). Trimming removed 3 bases at V and 4 bases at J, with 6 bases between. This CDR3 contains 12 residues. CDR1 is SNHLY and CDR2 is FYNNEI in the germline V gene. CDR3 DNA: TGTGCCAGCAGTGACCAGGGCTATGGCTACACCTTC. This encodes CASSDQGYGYTF.